This T cell receptor (beta chain) is drawn from a study of blood T cells in healthy people across ages. A J-beta primer mix and a sample-barcoded 5' primer were used in a second PCR of about 6 to 12 cycles. TCRdb fed the 5' RACE reads into MiXCR, producing one record per CDR3 protein. The table shows 1 million or so distinct CDR3 sequences, with about 23% occurring only once. This clonotype was observed a handful of times. This sample also appeared in a second study, on T cells of mothers and their children.

The sequence derives from a girl aged 2-10 years in good health. The specimen was blood.

The CDR3 DNA is TGCAGTGCTGGACTAGCGGGGGATCAAGAGACCCAGTACTTC. Its protein is CSAGLAGDQETQYF. The chain uses TRBV20-1 and TRBJ2-5; TRBD2 matches 13 bases. Losses at the gene ends were 5 bases for V and 2 bases for J; bases not matched to a gene: 2. CDR1 DFQATT and CDR2 SNEGSKA come from the germline V gene (reference sequence). The CDR3 totals 14 residues.